The rows below give T cell receptor delta chains drawn from one sample of a study of gamma-delta T cells after stem cell transplantation. TCRdb reran clone calling via CATT on the RT-PCR reads. The sample consists of over a thousand delta-chain clones, 8.5% of them appearing once. The sequencing sample was made of gamma-delta T cells. Every receptor here comes from a human donor. It is not recorded whose cells these are; they may come from a transplant donor. CDR3s include the opening cysteine and the closing phenylalanine or tryptophan. Each record gives: J gene, CDR3 length, clone size, D gene, V gene, CDR3 protein, CDR3 DNA. The D gene is left open where the match is weak. Clone size, where shown, is once, few, many, or a class for clones that have expanded.

>TRDJ1|15|.|TRDD3|TRDV2
CACDTLGDTRNKLIF
TGTGCCTGTGACACCTTGGGGGATACGCGGAATAAACTCATCTTT
>TRDJ1|17|.|.|TRDV2
CACFSLIGMGDTDKLIF
TGTGCCTGTTTCTCGCTAATTGGGATGGGGGACACCGATAAACTCATCTTT
>TRDJ1|16|few|TRDD3|TRDV2
CACDTVGGLYTDKLIF
TGTGCCTGTGACACCGTTGGGGGACTGTACACCGATAAACTCATCTTT
>TRDJ2|17|.|TRDD3|TRDV2
CACDTVGMGDTRAQLFF
TGTGCCTGTGACACCGTCGGGATGGGGGATACTCGGGCACAACTCTTCTTT
>TRDJ1|18|.|TRDD3|TRDV2
CACDIVLGDTLDTDKLIF
TGTGCCTGTGACATTGTACTGGGGGATACGCTTGACACCGATAAACTCATCTTT
>TRDJ1|19|medium-sized|TRDD3|TRDV2
CACDPVLGDTHASVGKLIF
TGTGCCTGTGACCCTGTACTGGGGGATACCCACGCTTCGGTAGGTAAACTCATCTTT
>TRDJ1|19|once|TRDD3|TRDV2
CACDTVGHRGGYSTDKLIF
TGTGCCTGTGACACCGTAGGCCACCGTGGGGGATACAGTACCGATAAACTCATCTTT
>TRDJ3|21|few|TRDD3|TRDV2
CACDSPSLLGDSSWDTRQMFF
TGTGCCTGTGACTCCCCCTCTCTACTGGGGGACAGCTCCTGGGACACCCGACAGATGTTTTTC
>TRDJ1|19|.|TRDD3|TRDV2
CACDTIGTGGQRPTDKLIF
TGTGCCTGTGACACGATAGGTACTGGGGGACAACGCCCGACCGATAAACTCATCTTT
>TRDJ1|18|.|TRDD3|TRDV2
CACDLLGGPNDDTDKLIF
TGTGCCTGTGACCTGCTTGGGGGACCCAACGACGACACCGATAAACTCATCTTT
>TRDJ1|18|medium-sized|TRDD3|TRDV2
CACDTVGTGGYYTDKLIF
TGTGCCTGTGACACGGTGGGTACTGGGGGATACTACACCGATAAACTCATCTTT
>TRDJ1|21|.|.|TRDV2
CACDTASSLHGTAISTDKPIF
TGTGCCTGTGACACCGCGTCCTCCCTCCATGGGACTGCCATAAGCACCGATAAACCCATCTTT
>TRDJ1|15|large|TRDD3|TRDV2
CACDTVGDTGDKLIF
TGTGCCTGTGACACCGTCGGGGATACAGGCGATAAACTCATCTTT
>TRDJ1|16|.|TRDD3|TRDV2
CACDTLGGIRADKLIF
TGTGCCTGTGACACTCTCGGGGGGATAAGGGCCGATAAACTCATCTTT
>TRDJ1|15|medium-sized|.|TRDV2
CACDTVSSLADKLIF
TGTGCCTGTGACACCGTCAGCTCATTAGCCGATAAACTCATCTTT
>TRDJ1|14|large|TRDD3|TRDV2
CACDSLGDRDKLIF
TGTGCCTGTGACTCACTGGGGGATCGGGATAAACTCATCTTT
>TRDJ1|14|medium-sized|TRDD3|TRDV2
CACDTVGGFDKLIF
TGTGCCTGTGACACCGTTGGGGGATTCGATAAACTCATCTTT
>TRDJ1|17|few|TRDD3|TRDV2
CACDALLGDTETDKLIF
TGTGCCTGTGACGCCTTACTGGGGGATACGGAGACCGATAAACTCATCTTT
>TRDJ1|18|.|TRDD3|TRDV2
CACDSLGEGEPYTDKLIF
TGTGCCTGTGACAGCCTGGGGGAAGGCGAACCGTACACCGATAAACTCATCTTT
>TRDJ1|17|.|.|TRDV2
CACDTMGIPKYTDKLIF
TGTGCCTGTGACACGATGGGGATTCCTAAGTACACCGATAAACTCATCTTT
>TRDJ1|18|medium-sized|TRDD3|TRDV2
CACDTIETGGPYTDKLIF
TGTGCCTGTGACACCATCGAGACTGGGGGACCGTACACCGATAAACTCATCTTT
>TRDJ1|16|few|TRDD3|TRDV2
CACDTLLGDHTDKLIF
TGTGCCTGTGACACCCTCCTGGGGGACCACACCGATAAACTCATCTTT
>TRDJ3|23|.|TRDD3|TRDV2
CACDTLLGDTAPHYSWDTRQMFF
TGTGCCTGTGACACTCTACTGGGGGATACGGCTCCCCATTACTCCTGGGACACCCGACAGATGTTTTTC
>TRDJ1|14|few|TRDD3|TRDV2
CACDSLGDLSELIF
TGTGCCTGTGACTCCCTGGGGGATCTCTCCGAACTCATCTTT
>TRDJ1|18|few|TRDD3|TRDV2
CARDTVPTLGDTTDKLIF
TGTGCCCGTGATACCGTTCCCACTCTGGGGGATACCACCGATAAACTCATCTTT
>TRDJ1|17|.|TRDD3|TRDV2
CACDPLTGGSYTDKLIF
TGTGCCTGTGACCCGCTTACTGGGGGATCGTACACCGATAAACTCATCTTT
>TRDJ1|16|.|TRDD3|TRDV2
CACDQLGASGTDKLIF
TGTGCCTGTGACCAACTGGGGGCCTCGGGGACCGATAAACTCATCTTT
>TRDJ1|16|few|.|TRDV2
CACDTVGVTYTDKLIF
TGTGCCTGTGACACCGTTGGGGTGACCTACACCGATAAACTCATCTTT